The clone carrying this T cell receptor beta chain was recorded once. Trimming took 4 bases from V and 1 from J, leaving 15 bases between them. CDR1 MRHNA and CDR2 SNTAGT come from the germline V gene. This CDR3 is built from 16 residues. The method was immunoSEQ multiplex PCR; TCRdb's version includes in-frame clones alone and lacks a portion of them. The sample includes 200,000 or so clones, about nine tenths of them seen just once. Everyone who took part was 18 to 89 years old, and they came from 20 to 25 US areas. The entry originates in a study of blood T cell repertoires in COVID-19. The overall study: Specimens from acute and convalescent COVID-19 originated in the United States, Italy and Spain.

The receptor comes from a woman aged 25 to 39 who had recovered from COVID-19. The sample taken for sequencing was PBMCs or T cells enriched from blood (not recorded which). The chain joins TRBV6-4 to TRBJ2-3, with a weak D call TRBD2 (5 bases). The CDR3 DNA follows: TGTGCCAGCAGTGTATCGTATGCGAGGGGCACAGATACGCAGTATTTT. It yields the protein CASSVSYARGTDTQYF.